Listed below are T cell receptor beta chains from one sample, sequenced in a study of CD8 T cells in ankylosing spondylitis. TCRdb re-called the 5' RACE reads with MiXCR, one entry per CDR3 protein. The profile shows 240,000 or so distinct CDR3 sequences, roughly 8.6% of them singletons. The sequencing input was blood, either unsorted or a sorted T cell fraction (not recorded which). The source of these receptors is a male donor with ankylosing spondylitis or in good health (not recorded which). The CDR3 runs from the conserved cysteine through the conserved F or W. The D gene is left open where the match is weak. Clone size is shown for a subset of rows, as once, few, many or a class of expanded clone.

v_gene,abundance,j_gene,d_gene,CDR3aa,CDR3nt
TRBV20-1,many,TRBJ1-1,TRBD1,CSARRAGGITEAFF,TGCAGTGCTAGACGGGCAGGGGGAATCACTGAAGCTTTCTTT
TRBV7-3,many,TRBJ2-3,-,CASSLIGLDTQYF,TGTGCCAGCAGCTTAATTGGGTTAGATACGCAGTATTTT
TRBV3-1,few,TRBJ2-3,-,CASSQVGVSDTQYF,TGTGCCAGCAGCCAGGTGGGAGTATCAGATACGCAGTATTTT
TRBV12-3/TRBV12-4,many,TRBJ2-7,-,CASSFRGAEQYF,TGTGCCAGCAGTTTTAGGGGAGCCGAGCAGTACTTC
TRBV7-2,many,TRBJ2-1,TRBD1,CASSLGQGYNEQFF,TGCGCCAGCAGCCTGGGACAGGGGTACAATGAGCAGTTCTTC
TRBV5-1,few,TRBJ2-6,-,CASSPEQHSGANVLTF,TGCGCCAGCAGCCCGGAACAGCACTCTGGGGCCAACGTCCTGACTTTC
TRBV5-1,many,TRBJ1-1,-,CASSLAVGMNTEAFF,TGCGCCAGCAGCTTGGCCGTGGGGATGAACACTGAAGCTTTCTTT
TRBV28,-,TRBJ2-3,-,CASSSTGAQEYF,TGTGCCAGCAGCTCCACCGGGGCCCAGGAGTATTTT
TRBV20-1,-,TRBJ1-4,TRBD1,CSASPPDRAYEKLFF,TGCAGTGCTAGCCCCCCGGACAGGGCGTATGAAAAACTGTTTTTT
TRBV30,-,TRBJ2-1,-,CAWSQDAYNEQFF,TGTGCCTGGAGTCAGGACGCCTACAATGAGCAGTTCTTC
TRBV5-5,-,TRBJ2-7,-,CASSWAGGSYEQYF,TGTGCCAGCAGCTGGGCCGGGGGCTCCTACGAGCAGTACTTC
TRBV5-3,few,TRBJ2-1,-,CAGHRGGRDQKTGSDVYNEQFF,TGTGCCGGACACAGGGGGGGTCGGGACCAGAAGACAGGGTCAGACGTATACAATGAGCAGTTCTTC
TRBV7-2,many,TRBJ2-7,-,CASSVREGEQYF,TGTGCCAGCAGCGTAAGAGAGGGCGAGCAGTACTTC
TRBV12-3/TRBV12-4,many,TRBJ2-3,TRBD2,CASSLGTSGGATTQYF,TGTGCCAGCAGCCTAGGGACTAGCGGGGGGGCCACTACGCAGTATTTT
TRBV20-1,-,TRBJ1-1,-,CSASATEAFF,TGCAGTGCTAGTGCCACTGAAGCTTTCTTT
TRBV27,many,TRBJ2-7,-,CASSHRRSSSYEQYF,TGTGCCAGCAGCCACCGGAGGAGCTCCTCCTACGAGCAGTACTTC
TRBV7-6,-,TRBJ2-6,-,CACSLGASGANVLTF,TGTGCCTGCAGCTTAGGAGCCTCTGGGGCCAACGTCCTGACTTTC
TRBV20-1,-,TRBJ2-1,TRBD2,CSARDYSGRRDEQFF,TGCAGTGCTAGAGATTATAGCGGGAGGAGGGATGAGCAGTTCTTC
TRBV12-3/TRBV12-4,few,TRBJ1-5,-,CASSYGQLNQPQHF,TGTGCCAGCAGCTACGGGCAGCTCAATCAGCCCCAGCATTTT
TRBV12-3/TRBV12-4,many,TRBJ2-1,TRBD2,CASRTGGNNEQFF,TGTGCCAGCAGGACGGGGGGGAACAATGAGCAGTTCTTC
TRBV7-2,many,TRBJ1-3,TRBD1,CAIQTTGVGNTIYF,TGTGCCATCCAGACCACAGGGGTTGGAAACACCATATATTTT
TRBV25-1,many,TRBJ1-1,TRBD1,CASSEWEGAMREAFF,TGTGCCAGCAGTGAATGGGAGGGGGCGATGAGGGAAGCTTTCTTT
TRBV20-1,few,TRBJ2-5,-,CSASTAGTQETQYF,TGCAGTGCTAGTACTGCGGGAACCCAAGAGACCCAGTACTTC
TRBV30,few,TRBJ2-1,-,CALGPWANEQFF,TGTGCCTTAGGGCCCTGGGCTAATGAGCAGTTCTTC
TRBV7-2,many,TRBJ2-2,-,CASSLTTVNTGELFF,TGTGCCAGCAGCTTAACGACAGTAAACACCGGGGAGCTGTTTTTT
TRBV7-9,many,TRBJ2-5,-,CASSPTSNKTQYF,TGTGCCAGCAGCCCGACTAGTAACAAGACCCAGTACTTC
TRBV7-2,-,TRBJ2-3,TRBD2,CASRLAGGDTQYF,TGTGCCAGCAGGCTAGCGGGGGGGGATACGCAGTATTTT
TRBV19,many,TRBJ2-2,-,CASSIGGTFGELFF,TGTGCCAGTAGTATAGGAGGGACATTCGGGGAGCTGTTTTTT
TRBV7-2,many,TRBJ2-5,-,CASSLGLTEQETQYF,TGTGCCAGCAGCTTAGGGCTAACCGAACAAGAGACCCAGTACTTC
TRBV30,-,TRBJ1-1,-,CAWTSGTGTEAFF,TGTGCCTGGACCTCGGGCACGGGGACTGAAGCTTTCTTT
TRBV7-9,-,TRBJ2-1,TRBD1,CASSAWTGGGNEQFF,TGTGCCAGCAGCGCCTGGACAGGGGGTGGCAATGAGCAGTTCTTC
TRBV20-1,few,TRBJ2-7,TRBD1,CSANGQGANEQYF,TGCAGTGCTAATGGACAGGGGGCGAACGAGCAGTACTTC
TRBV5-1,many,TRBJ2-2,-,CASSLMGNTGELFF,TGCGCCAGCAGCTTGATGGGGAACACCGGGGAGCTGTTTTTT
TRBV7-2,many,TRBJ1-3,-,CASSLVLVGTGNTIYF,TGTGCCAGCAGCTTAGTATTGGTGGGAACAGGAAACACCATATATTTT
TRBV27,many,TRBJ1-5,-,CASSLSFGDSNQPQHF,TGTGCCAGCAGTTTATCGTTTGGGGATAGCAATCAGCCCCAGCATTTT
TRBV7-9,many,TRBJ1-5,-,CASSLSQEQPQHF,TGTGCCAGCAGCTTATCCCAAGAACAGCCCCAGCATTTT
TRBV6-5,many,TRBJ2-5,TRBD1,CASKLDRAQETQYF,TGTGCCAGCAAGTTGGACAGGGCCCAAGAGACCCAGTACTTC
TRBV18,many,TRBJ2-2,TRBD1,CASNRDRGTGELFF,TGTGCCAGCAACCGGGACAGGGGAACCGGGGAGCTGTTTTTT
TRBV7-2,many,TRBJ2-5,-,CASSLVGYQETQYF,TGTGCCAGCAGCTTGGTGGGGTACCAAGAGACCCAGTACTTC
TRBV7-2,many,TRBJ2-1,TRBD1,CASSKGQGFNEQFF,TGTGCCAGCAGCAAGGGACAGGGCTTCAATGAGCAGTTCTTC
TRBV12-3/TRBV12-4,many,TRBJ2-7,-,CASSFRGPIYEQYF,TGTGCCAGCAGTTTCAGGGGACCGATCTACGAGCAGTACTTC
TRBV11-2,-,TRBJ2-3,TRBD2,CASSLDLPWLAGNTDTQYF,TGTGCCAGCAGCTTAGACTTACCCTGGCTAGCGGGAAACACAGATACGCAGTATTTT
TRBV19,few,TRBJ2-7,-,CASSIDHPREQYF,TGTGCCAGTAGTATAGATCATCCCCGCGAGCAGTACTTC
TRBV3-1,many,TRBJ1-1,-,CASSQALVNTEAFF,TGTGCCAGCAGCCAAGCATTAGTGAACACTGAAGCTTTCTTT
TRBV12-3/TRBV12-4,many,TRBJ2-7,-,CASSLVGGLNEQYF,TGTGCCAGCAGTTTAGTGGGCGGCTTAAACGAGCAGTACTTC
TRBV10-3,many,TRBJ2-1,TRBD1,CAMSRDSYNEQFF,TGTGCCATGTCCCGGGACAGTTACAATGAGCAGTTCTTC
TRBV7-9,-,TRBJ2-1,-,CASSLQQGSNEQFF,TGTGCCAGCAGCTTACAACAGGGTAGCAATGAGCAGTTCTTC
TRBV5-1,many,TRBJ1-3,-,CASSSDGSSGNTIYF,TGCGCCAGCAGCTCCGACGGGAGCTCTGGAAACACCATATATTTT